This T cell receptor beta chain originates from a study of neoadjuvant anti-PD-1 for oral cavity cancer (dated by TCRdb to 2020 to 2022). Looking at the study overall: Before curative-intent surgical resection, most patients were given three to four biweekly doses of nivolumab at 3 mg/kg. Patients without progression received a fourth nivolumab dose around day 43 and underwent definitive surgical resection on days 50-56. Under RECIST 1.1, patients with complete response, partial response or stable disease were classed as responders, and patients with progression were classed as non-responders. The parent correlative cohort had 12 patients and a response rate of roughly 31%. On the study overall, not on this receptor specifically: Higher pretreatment blood TCRbeta clonality and lower post-treatment tumor TCRbeta clonality were correlated with higher pretreatment blood Treg/Th17 ratios. After neoadjuvant nivolumab, T cell clonality (Gini index) in PBMCs was significantly higher in non-responders than in responders. TCR analyses included only a few patients per response group, and the authors called for larger cohorts for validation.

For deep sequencing, PBMC libraries mostly used 450 to 550 ng of input genomic DNA, with six replicates for each sample. The immunoSEQ hsTCRbeta kit was used to prepare TCRbeta libraries, following the manufacturer's instructions. An Illumina NovaSeq 6000 S4 flow cell was used to sequence the final libraries, which had first been combined to 3 nM. On the authors' methods: The immunoSEQ Analyzer was used for raw data preprocessing and quality control. The analysis was restricted to productive rearrangements, with each unique CDR3 amino acid sequence defining a clonotype. Repertoire clonality was estimated as the Gini-Simpson index, which was calculated using the R package tcR. Student's t test was used to compare Gini indices, while Pearson correlation assessed associations with tumor size change. Here the immuneACCESS table is served through TCRdb, limited to in-frame sequences with V and J called. Missing clones are a known gap in these copies; in checked studies unresolved V genes cover under half, and the rest lacks a known reason. The D gene and trimming were derived from the DNA, and the V and J assignments and clone size from that table. A total of about 72,000 clones appear in this sample, about 88% of them only once. Of the sample, around 3.7% falls within the top ten clones.

A note on this clone: The clone's antigen remains unknown. No base quality values were provided; no much bigger clone lies one nucleotide off.

The meaning of the sample's time point label: after neoadjuvant nivolumab, at surgical resection. Patients had been newly diagnosed with stage II-IVA oral cavity squamous cell carcinoma, and no prior systemic or radiation treatment had been given to the patients. The cohort was made up of patients with locally advanced, HPV-negative oral cavity squamous cell carcinoma. No culture maintenance or expansion was done, as the peripheral blood mononuclear cells went straight to analysis. Samples came from a longitudinal correlative study of a single-arm phase II trial of neoadjuvant nivolumab in oral cavity squamous cell carcinoma. Genomic DNA-based TCRbeta sequencing was performed on subject-matched pre- and post-treatment PBMCs and tumors from three responders and three non-responders. Peripheral blood mononuclear cells were collected once before nivolumab treatment and again after treatment, at the time of surgery. The Maxwell RSC DNA from Cells kit was used to isolate genomic DNA from PBMCs.

There are 15 amino acids in the CDR3, from cysteine to phenylalanine inclusive. The DNA shown is the 45-base CDR3, in frame from base 1. The germline V gene gives CDR1 as MNHNS and CDR2 as SASEGT. After removal of 3 bases from V and 4 bases from J, the junction retains 4 bases not matched to a gene. The origin of this receptor is a person between 40 and 80 years old with oral cavity squamous cell carcinoma. The rearrangement combines TRBV6-1 with TRBJ2-7; 12 bases in the junction line up with TRBD2. The material sequenced was PBMCs, taken after nivolumab (anti-PD-1) treatment. The DNA reads TGTGCCAGCAGTGACGGACTAGCGGGACAATACGAGCAGTACTTC. It is translated as CASSDGLAGQYEQYF.